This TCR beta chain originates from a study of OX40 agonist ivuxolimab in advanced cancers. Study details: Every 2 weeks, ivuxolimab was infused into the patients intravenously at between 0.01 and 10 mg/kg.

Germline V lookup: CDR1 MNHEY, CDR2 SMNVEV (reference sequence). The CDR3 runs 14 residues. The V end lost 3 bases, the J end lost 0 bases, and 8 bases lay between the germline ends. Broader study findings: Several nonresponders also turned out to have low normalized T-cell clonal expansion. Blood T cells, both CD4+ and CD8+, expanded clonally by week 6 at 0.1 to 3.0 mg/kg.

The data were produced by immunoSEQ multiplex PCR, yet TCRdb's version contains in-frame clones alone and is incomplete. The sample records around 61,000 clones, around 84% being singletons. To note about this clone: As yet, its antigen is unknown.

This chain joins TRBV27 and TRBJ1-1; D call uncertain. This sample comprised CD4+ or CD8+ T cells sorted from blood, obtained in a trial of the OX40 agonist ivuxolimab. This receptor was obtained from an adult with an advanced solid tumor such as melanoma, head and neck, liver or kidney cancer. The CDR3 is CASSLRQLNTEAFF. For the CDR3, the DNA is TGTGCCAGCAGTTTGCGGCAATTGAACACTGAAGCTTTCTTT.